The clone carrying this TCR beta chain was recorded at least ten times. TCRdb re-called the 5' RACE reads through MiXCR, storing one row per CDR3 protein. In the table there are about 89,000 distinct CDR3 sequences, 2.6% of which are singletons. The entry originates in a study of neurological immune-mediated disorders. V was trimmed by 3 bases and J by 7 bases, leaving 9 bases between them. This CDR3 region has 12 residues. Per the germline V gene, CDR1 is SGHTA and CDR2 is FQGNSA. The sequence was obtained from a woman in her thirties with multiple sclerosis. The chain couples TRBV7-2 to TRBJ1-1, with D hard to call. Sequences were obtained from PBMCs. The CDR3 DNA sequence: TGTGCCAGCAGCTTGATGGGGTATGAAGCTTTCTTT. Translating gives CASSLMGYEAFF.